This T cell receptor beta chain was retrieved from a study of blood T cell repertoires in COVID-19. Overall study: Nucleic acid was either cDNA or gDNA, and it came from T cells, B-cell-depleted T cells, or PBMCs.

Original analysis: The authors estimated nucleated cell counts from reference gene primer amplification. The data were produced by immunoSEQ multiplex PCR, yet TCRdb's version contains in-frame clones alone and is incomplete. Clonal size and the V and J genes are those of that table, whereas D and trimming came from the DNA. The sample shows over 150,000 clones, roughly 80% of them seen only once. The CDR3 has 15 amino acids. Trimming removed 5 bases from V and 1 base from J; junction bases left unmatched: 5. The germline V gene has CDR1 MNHEY and CDR2 SVGAGI. The source of this sequence is a woman at least 80 years old with acute or convalescent COVID-19. V is TRBV6-5 and J is TRBJ1-2, with 9 positions matching TRBD1. The sequencing input was peripheral blood. DNA of the CDR3: TGTGCCAGCAGTACGAGACAGGGGGGTAACTATGGCTACACCTTC. Its translation: CASSTRQGGNYGYTF.